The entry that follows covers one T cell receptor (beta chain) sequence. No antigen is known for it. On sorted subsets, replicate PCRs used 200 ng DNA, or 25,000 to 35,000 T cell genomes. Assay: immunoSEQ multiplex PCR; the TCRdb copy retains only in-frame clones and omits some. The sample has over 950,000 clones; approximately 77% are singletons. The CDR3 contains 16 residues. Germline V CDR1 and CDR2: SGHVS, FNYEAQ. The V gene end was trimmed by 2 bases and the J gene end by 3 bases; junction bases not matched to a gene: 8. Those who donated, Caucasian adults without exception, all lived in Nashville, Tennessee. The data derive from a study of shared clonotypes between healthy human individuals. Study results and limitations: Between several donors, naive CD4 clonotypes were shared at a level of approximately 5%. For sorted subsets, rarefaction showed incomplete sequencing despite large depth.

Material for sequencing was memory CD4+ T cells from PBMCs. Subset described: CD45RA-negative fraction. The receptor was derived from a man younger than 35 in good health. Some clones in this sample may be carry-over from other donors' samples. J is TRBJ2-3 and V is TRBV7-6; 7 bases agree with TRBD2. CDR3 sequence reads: CASSLRWRGSTDTQYF. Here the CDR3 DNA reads TGTGCCAGCAGCTTAAGGTGGCGGGGGTCGACAGATACGCAGTATTTT.